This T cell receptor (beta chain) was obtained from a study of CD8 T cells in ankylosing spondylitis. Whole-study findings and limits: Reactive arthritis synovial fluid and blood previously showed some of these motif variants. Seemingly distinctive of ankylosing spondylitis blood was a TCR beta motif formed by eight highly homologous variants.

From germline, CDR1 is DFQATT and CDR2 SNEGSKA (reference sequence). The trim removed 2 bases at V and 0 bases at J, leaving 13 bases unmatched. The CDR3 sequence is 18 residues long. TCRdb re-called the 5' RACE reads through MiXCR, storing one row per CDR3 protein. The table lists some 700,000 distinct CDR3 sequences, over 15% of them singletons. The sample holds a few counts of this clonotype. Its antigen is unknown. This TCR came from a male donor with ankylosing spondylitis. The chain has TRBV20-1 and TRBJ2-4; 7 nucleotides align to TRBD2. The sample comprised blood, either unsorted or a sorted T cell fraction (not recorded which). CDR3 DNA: TGCAGTGCTAGACTCCCCCTAGCGGTGGTGCTAGCCAAAAACATTCAGTACTTC. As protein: CSARLPLAVVLAKNIQYF.